The clone carrying this T cell receptor beta chain was seen more than once but under ten times. The data are from a study of T-cell reconstitution after alpha-beta-depleted transplantation in children. Unique molecular identifiers tagged the TCRbeta library. TCRdb re-called the PCR reads through MiXCR, storing one row per CDR3 protein. The data hold around 380,000 distinct CDR3 sequences, with 9.5% to 13% observed a single time. This CDR3 is 14 amino acids long. The V and J ends lost 3 bases and 2 bases respectively, with 14 bases between them. CDR1 is DFQATT and CDR2 is SNEGSKA in the germline V gene (reference sequence).

This receptor was taken from a human donor who donated a stem cell graft to a child with acute myeloid leukemia. The genes are TRBV20-1 and TRBJ2-7, with a weak D call TRBD1 (6 bases). The specimen comprised PBMCs from the stem cell graft donor, sampled from the stem cell graft. The CDR3 region is CSASALDSPYEQYF. In DNA form, the CDR3 reads TGCAGTGCTAGTGCACTGGACAGCCCCTACGAGCAGTACTTC.